The clone carrying this TCR beta chain was detected a few times. TCRdb re-called the RT-PCR reads with MiXCR, one entry per CDR3 protein. The sample holds 450,000 to 700,000 distinct CDR3 sequences, 14% seen once. The CDR3 has 16 amino acids. With 3 bases clipped from V and 4 bases from J, the junction kept 4 bases outside the gene matches. This specimen belongs to a study of response to subunit inactivated influenza vaccine. The J gene is TRBJ2-1, the V gene TRBV12-3 or TRBV12-4, with 12 bases lining up with TRBD2. The source is a man aged 45-60 years who received an inactivated influenza vaccine. Sample: PBMCs from blood, taken less than 13 days after vaccination. The CDR3 here is CASSFTSGGLYNEQFF. For the CDR3, the DNA is TGTGCCAGCAGTTTCACTAGCGGGGGGCTTTACAATGAGCAGTTCTTC.